This TCR beta chain was identified during a study of vaccination effects on CD4 cells after COVID-19. Overall study findings and caveats: No early post-infection timepoints were available in the study, which also included few convalescent patients. Clones of infection and vaccine origin contracted markedly late after vaccination. Cross-reactivity toward common cold coronaviruses was confined to only 1 of 255 vaccine-induced clones in healthy vaccinees.

Only in-frame clones appear in the TCRdb table, and some are missing; sequencing was by immunoSEQ multiplex PCR. The sample consists of 35,000 to 50,000 clones, under 70% of them appearing once. Using viral peptide pools, the ViraFEST assay grew out antigen-specific CD4+ T cells prior to sequencing. With about ten days of culture completed, CD4+ T cells were isolated. Testing of the vaccine recipients showed negative nucleocapsid antibodies and no prior SARS-CoV-2 infection. Days 3 and 7 were when half the medium was replaced with IL-2 medium. The CDR3 runs to 15 residues. V dropped 2 bases and J dropped 1 base, with 10 bases sitting between them. The germline gives CDR1 SGHTA, CDR2 FQGNSA. This clone was observed once. Its antigen is unknown.

The genes are TRBV7-2 and TRBJ2-3; D is uncertain. The clonotype originates from a human donor who received a COVID-19 vaccine. The sample in question was CD4+ T cells from PBMCs cultured with HCoV-OC43 spike peptides, obtained before COVID-19 vaccination. The subset here: HCoV-OC43 spike overlapping peptide pool stimulation. In DNA, the CDR3 is TGTGCCAGCAGCTTATTCAGTCAGGGCACAGATACGCAGTATTTT. This encodes CASSLFSQGTDTQYF.